The 21 T cell receptor beta chains below come from one sample, sequenced in a study of T cells in Graves' hyperthyroidism and ophthalmopathy. RNA transcripts yielded amplified TCR beta CDR3 regions. A set of HTBI primers served as the primers for a first-round RT-PCR of the TCR CDR3. TCRdb recomputed calls from the multiplex PCR reads with MiXCR, one row per CDR3 protein. This table holds around 600,000 distinct CDR3 sequences, 15% to 19% found once. The specimen was blood. These receptors all stem from a woman younger than 45 with Graves' hyperthyroidism.

At least ten counts were recorded for this clonotype. The rearrangement uses TRBV12-5 and TRBJ1-1, with a tentative D call TRBD1 (6 bases). V was pared by 9 bases and J by 0 bases, with 14 bases between. The CDR3 contains 14 residues. Germline V gives CDR1 LGHNT, CDR2 FRNRAP. DNA for the CDR3: TGTGCTAGGGCACCGGGACACTTGAACACTGAAGCTTTCTTT. Translated, it gives CARAPGHLNTEAFF. The full variable domain, completed using reference TRBV12-5 and TRBJ1-1, is DARVTQTPRHKVTEMGQEVTMRCQPILGHNTVFWYRQTMMQGLELLAYFRNRAPLDDSGMPKDRFSAEMPDATLATLKIQPSEPRDSAVYFCARAPGHLNTEAFFGQGTRLTVV.

This clonotype was seen ten or more times. The CDR3 DNA sequence: TGCAGTGCTAGAGATATTAGCGGGAGTATGTACAATGAGCAGTTCTTC. Amino acids: CSARDISGSMYNEQFF. V gene TRBV20-1 combines with J gene TRBJ2-1, with 9 bases aligning to TRBD2. Trimming cost V 0 bases and J 4 bases; bases outside gene matches: 7. The CDR3 is made up of 16 amino acids. The V gene's germline CDR1 is DFQATT and CDR2 SNEGSKA (reference sequence).

The V and J genes are TRBV7-9 and TRBJ1-5; 7 nucleotides line up with TRBD1. V trimming: 5 bases; J trimming: 15 bases; junction bases outside the gene matches: 7. The CDR3 has 11 amino acids. Germline V lookup: CDR1 SEHNR, CDR2 FQNEAQ (reference sequence). CDR3 DNA sequence: TGTGCCAGCAGCCCAGGGGGGCGCTCGCATTTT. It encodes CASSPGGRSHF.

Ten or more counts support this clonotype. DNA for the CDR3: TGTGCCAGCAGTTCCATCCCCCGGAGGGGCGCCTACGAGCAGTACTTC. Its translation is CASSSIPRRGAYEQYF. V gene TRBV27 combines with J gene TRBJ2-7; D may be TRBD2 (6 bases). Trimming stripped 4 bases from V and 2 bases from J, with 18 bases between. CDR1 MNHEY and CDR2 SMNVEV come from the germline V gene (reference sequence). This CDR3 contains 16 residues.

This clonotype was counted ten times or more. The chain carries TRBV5-1 and TRBJ2-1; 7 bases map to TRBD2. Trimming removed 3 bases from V and 6 bases from J; junction bases left unmatched: 15. The germline V gene has CDR1 SGHRS and CDR2 YFSETQ. The CDR3 has 17 residues. CDR3 nucleotides: TGCGCCAGCAGCTCCCTTAAGATGGGGGGGATGGGCAATGAGCAGTTCTTC. It specifies CASSSLKMGGMGNEQFF.

This clonotype was observed at least ten times. CDR3 sequence (DNA): TGTGCCAGCAGTTACCAGCGGGAGAACACCGGGGAGCTGTTTTTT. Protein sequence: CASSYQRENTGELFF. The chain uses TRBV6-2 or TRBV6-3 and TRBJ2-2, with TRBD2 matching over 7 bases. The CDR3 has 15 residues. The V and J ends lost 2 bases and 1 base, in that order; junction bases with no gene match: 1. In germline, CDR1 is MNHEY, CDR2 SVGEGT.

This clonotype was seen a few times. The chain recombines TRBV10-3 with TRBJ1-1; D unresolved. Germline CDR1 reads ENHRY; CDR2 reads SYGVKD. This CDR3 region has 12 residues. V was pared by 7 bases and J by 5 bases, with 11 bases between. CDR3: CAINAGGTEAFF. CDR3 nucleotide sequence: TGTGCCATCAACGCAGGAGGGACTGAAGCTTTCTTT.

The sample holds many counts of this clonotype. The J gene is TRBJ2-4, the V gene TRBV18; no clear D. Per germline, CDR1 KGHSH and CDR2 LQKENI. The CDR3 is made up of 14 amino acids. V lost 0 bases to trimming and J lost 1 base, with 4 bases between them. For the CDR3, the DNA is TGTGCCAGCTCACCACCACCGGCCAAAAACATTCAGTACTTC. Protein: CASSPPPAKNIQYF.

This clonotype appeared many times. The chain carries TRBV7-2 and TRBJ2-2; weak D call: TRBD2 (6 bases). This CDR3 has 16 residues. Germline CDR1 is SGHTA and CDR2 is FQGNSA. Trimming shortened V by 2 bases and J by 5 bases, and 15 bases separated the two germline ends. Here the CDR3 DNA reads TGTGCCAGCAGCTTAAGTTTGCGGGAAGGGACCGGGGAGCTGTTTTTT. This gives the protein CASSLSLREGTGELFF.

Ten or more counts support this clonotype. The chain is built from TRBV7-9 and TRBJ2-7; D is uncertain. V was trimmed by 5 bases and J by 4 bases, leaving 18 bases between them. From germline, CDR1 is SEHNR and CDR2 FQNEAQ (reference sequence). CDR3 length equals 15 residues. Here the CDR3 reads CASSATTYMRYEQYF. The CDR3 DNA is TGTGCCAGCAGCGCGACGACGTATATGAGGTACGAGCAGTACTTC. Using reference TRBV7-9 and TRBJ2-7 for the parts outside the CDR3, the full variable domain is DTGVSQNPRHKITKRGQNVTFRCDPISEHNRLYWYRQTLGQGPEFLTYFQNEAQLEKSRLLSDRFSAERPKGSFSTLEIQRTEQGDSAMYLCASSATTYMRYEQYFGPGTRLTVT.

In this sample, this clonotype turned up a few times. This chain links TRBV4-1 with TRBJ2-7; TRBD2 matches 7 bases. CDR1 MGHRA and CDR2 YSYEKL come from the germline V gene. This CDR3 region has 15 residues. The V segment lost 1 base and the J segment 4 bases; nucleotides outside the gene matches: 7. CDR3 protein: CASSQVTGGQYEQYF. DNA of the CDR3: TGCGCCAGCAGCCAAGTTACGGGAGGCCAATACGAGCAGTACTTC.

This clonotype was picked up many times. V gene TRBV6-1 combines with J gene TRBJ1-4; 10 positions match TRBD1. Germline CDR1 and CDR2: MNHNS and SASEGT. The V segment lost 5 bases and the J segment 7 bases; nucleotides outside the gene matches: 10. The CDR3 sequence is 16 residues long. The CDR3 protein is CASSWGQGRSGEKLFF. The CDR3, as DNA: TGTGCCAGCAGTTGGGGACAGGGGCGTTCTGGTGAAAAACTGTTTTTT.

This clonotype was picked up many times. The chain combines TRBV7-6 with TRBJ1-2; no definite D call. CDR1 and CDR2 (germline): SGHVS, FNYEAQ. Deletions cut 3 bases from V and 2 bases from J, with 7 bases between. This CDR3 has 13 residues. The CDR3 nucleotides read TGTGCCAGCAGCTTGACTCAAAACTATGGCTACACCTTC. This translates into CASSLTQNYGYTF. The entire variable domain, with the rest obtained from reference TRBV7-6 and TRBJ1-2, is as follows: GAGVSQSPRYKVTKRGQDVALRCDPISGHVSLYWYRQALGQGPEFLTYFNYEAQQDKSGLPNDRFSAERPEGSISTLTIQRTEQRDSAMYRCASSLTQNYGYTFGSGTRLTVV.

This clonotype appeared many times. The V gene is TRBV28, the J gene TRBJ2-3, with unresolved D. V dropped 5 bases and J dropped 2 bases, with 8 bases sitting between them. CDR1 and CDR2 (germline): MDHEN, SYDVKM. This CDR3 region has 13 residues. CDR3 amino acids: CASSIQPTDTQYF. The CDR3 bases are TGTGCCAGCAGTATCCAGCCCACAGATACGCAGTATTTT.

This clonotype showed up many times. V and J are TRBV6-1 and TRBJ1-5; 7 bases are a match to TRBD1. This CDR3 is built from 13 residues. With V trimmed by 8 bases and J by 7 bases, 8 bases remained unmatched. Germline loops: CDR1 MNHNS, CDR2 SASEGT. The chain's CDR3 is CASDREWNQPQHF. DNA for the CDR3: TGTGCCAGCGACAGGGAATGGAACCAGCCCCAGCATTTT.

This clonotype appeared many times. This chain uses TRBV29-1 with TRBJ2-3; no clear D gene. Germline lookup yields CDR1 SQVTM and CDR2 ANQGSEA. CDR3 size: 13 residues. The V and J ends lost 4 bases and 5 bases respectively, with 13 bases between them. The CDR3 region is CSVAQHSKDTQYF. The CDR3, as DNA: TGCAGCGTTGCACAGCACTCGAAAGATACGCAGTATTTT.

This clonotype was counted many times. V and J are TRBV3-1 and TRBJ2-2; 7 bases match TRBD1. CDR1 and CDR2 (germline): LGHDT, YNNKEL (reference sequence). The CDR3 has 16 residues. With 1 base clipped from V and 4 bases from J, the junction kept 6 bases outside the gene matches. The CDR3 coding sequence is TGTGCCAGCAGCCAAGTTTGGGACAGCAGCACCGGGGAGCTGTTTTTT. Translating gives CASSQVWDSSTGELFF.

This clonotype was detected ten times or more. The chain combines TRBV13 with TRBJ1-1; D might be TRBD1 (5 bases). Germline V gene sequence: CDR1 PRHDT, CDR2 FYEKMQ (reference sequence). The CDR3 totals 11 residues. CDR3 DNA sequence: TGTGCGGGGGGGATGAACACTGAAGCTTTCTTT. Translated, it gives CAGGMNTEAFF. Variable domain in full (rest from reference TRBV13 and TRBJ1-1): AAGVIQSPRHLIKEKRETATLKCYPIPRHDTVYWYQQGPGQDPQFLISFYEKMQSDKGSIPDRFSAQQFSDYHSELNMSSLELGDSALYFCAGGMNTEAFFGQGTRLTVV.

A word on this clonotype: Possible read error: a much larger clone is one base away. Since no conserved phenylalanine or tryptophan closes the CDR3, a read error is the likely cause. The rearrangement uses TRBV2 and TRBJ1-5; maybe TRBD1 (5 bases). The CDR3 length is 15 residues. Trimming pared 5 bases from V and 1 base from J, leaving 12 bases between. Germline CDR1 reads SNHLY; CDR2 reads FYNNEI. The CDR3 bases are TGTGCCAGCAGTAAGGGGAGGGTGAGCAATCAGCCCCAGCATCTT. Its translation is CASSKGRVSNQPQHL.

This clonotype has at least ten counts. The chain combines TRBV7-2 with TRBJ2-5; 9 nucleotides match TRBD1. With 5 bases clipped from V and 3 bases from J, the junction kept 10 bases outside the gene matches. The CDR3 contains 16 residues. Germline CDR1 SGHTA, CDR2 FQGNSA. The CDR3 DNA reads TGTGCCAGCAGCACCGTCCCGGGACAGGGAAAAGAGACCCAGTACTTC. Protein product: CASSTVPGQGKETQYF. The entire variable domain, with the rest obtained from reference TRBV7-2 and TRBJ2-5, is as follows: GAGVSQSPSNKVTEKGKDVELRCDPISGHTALYWYRQSLGQGLEFLIYFQGNSAPDKSGLPSDRFSAERTGGSVSTLTIQRTQQEDSAVYLCASSTVPGQGKETQYFGPGTRLLVL.

This clonotype was recorded at least ten times. The rearrangement links TRBV6-1 to TRBJ2-1; TRBD1 agrees at 7 bases. Trimming took 5 bases from V and 5 from J; bases not matched to a gene: 15. The CDR3 has 17 amino acids. The germline V gene encodes CDR1 MNHNS and CDR2 SASEGT. The CDR3 reads CASSWRQTGPLDNEQFF. In nucleotides, the CDR3 is TGTGCCAGCAGTTGGCGACAGACAGGGCCCCTGGACAATGAGCAGTTCTTC.